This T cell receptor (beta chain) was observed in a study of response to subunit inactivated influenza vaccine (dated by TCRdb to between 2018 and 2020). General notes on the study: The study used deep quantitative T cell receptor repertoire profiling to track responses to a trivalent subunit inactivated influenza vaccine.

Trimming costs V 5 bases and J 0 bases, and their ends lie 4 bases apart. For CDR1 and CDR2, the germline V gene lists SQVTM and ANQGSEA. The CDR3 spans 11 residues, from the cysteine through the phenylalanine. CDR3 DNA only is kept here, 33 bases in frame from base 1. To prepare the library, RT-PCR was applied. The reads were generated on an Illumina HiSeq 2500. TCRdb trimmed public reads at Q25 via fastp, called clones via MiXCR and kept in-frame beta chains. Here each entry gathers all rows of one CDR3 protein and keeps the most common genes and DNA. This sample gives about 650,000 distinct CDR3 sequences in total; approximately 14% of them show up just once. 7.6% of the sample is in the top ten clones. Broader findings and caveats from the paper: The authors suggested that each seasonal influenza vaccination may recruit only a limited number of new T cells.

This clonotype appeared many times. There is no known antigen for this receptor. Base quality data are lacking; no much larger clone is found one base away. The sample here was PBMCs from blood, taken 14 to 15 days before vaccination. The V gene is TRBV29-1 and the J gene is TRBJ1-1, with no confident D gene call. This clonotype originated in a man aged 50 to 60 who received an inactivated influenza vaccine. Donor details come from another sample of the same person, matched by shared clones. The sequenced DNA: TGCAGCGTTCTGGTGAACACTGAAGCTTTCTTT. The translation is CSVLVNTEAFF.